This TCR beta chain was profiled in a study of T cell responses to AZD1222 COVID-19 vaccine. Whole-study findings and limits: Scientists sampled the repertoires only once the peak T cell response had passed. Rises in breadth and depth of Spike-specific TCRs came after two AZD1222 doses. Among the donors, most were white British and more were female, and clonal diversity was possibly underestimated.

Only in-frame clones appear in the TCRdb table, and some are missing; sequencing was by immunoSEQ multiplex PCR. The table has roughly 84,000 clones, about 85% seen once. The CDR3 has 12 amino acids. Germline V gene data show CDR1 as KGHDR and CDR2 as SFDVKD. Trimming took off 5 bases at V and 3 bases at J, with 5 bases between the two ends. With regard to this clone: As yet, its antigen is unknown.

This receptor was identified in an adult in good health. The V call is TRBV24-1, the J call TRBJ2-3, with no clear D. Source: peripheral blood, taken on day 0 of AZD1222 vaccination. CDR3 sequence: CATSASTDTQYF. Here the CDR3 DNA reads TGTGCCACCAGTGCCTCGACAGATACGCAGTATTTT.